This T cell receptor beta chain was sequenced during a study of T cells after yellow fever vaccination. Study-wide context: Fractions low in cell number were prepared with SMART-Seq v4 Ultra Low Input.

CDR3 length: 15 residues. V was shortened by 2 bases and J by 1 base, with 9 bases between the two germline ends. Looked up from germline, CDR1 is ENHRY and CDR2 is SYGVKD. Findings of the study overall: One caveat is that FACS-sorted repertoires could contain abundant clonotypes contaminating from the bulk population.

Of note for this clonotype: The antigen remains unidentified.

The TCR cDNA carried a universal primer site and UMIs from 5'RACE template switching. MiXCR, applied by TCRdb to the 5' RACE reads, yields one record per CDR3 protein. Counted here are about 350,000 distinct CDR3 sequences, about 4% occurring once; the ten biggest clones make up approximately 23%. The TCR was taken from a man in his late teens or twenties who received the YFV17D yellow fever vaccine. V is TRBV10-3 and J is TRBJ1-3, with D perhaps TRBD1 (6 bases). This material consisted of PBMCs, taken 5 days after the yellow fever booster vaccination. CDR3 amino acids: CAISEPGASGNTIYF. CDR3 in DNA: TGTGCCATCAGTGAGCCAGGGGCTTCTGGAAACACCATATATTTT.